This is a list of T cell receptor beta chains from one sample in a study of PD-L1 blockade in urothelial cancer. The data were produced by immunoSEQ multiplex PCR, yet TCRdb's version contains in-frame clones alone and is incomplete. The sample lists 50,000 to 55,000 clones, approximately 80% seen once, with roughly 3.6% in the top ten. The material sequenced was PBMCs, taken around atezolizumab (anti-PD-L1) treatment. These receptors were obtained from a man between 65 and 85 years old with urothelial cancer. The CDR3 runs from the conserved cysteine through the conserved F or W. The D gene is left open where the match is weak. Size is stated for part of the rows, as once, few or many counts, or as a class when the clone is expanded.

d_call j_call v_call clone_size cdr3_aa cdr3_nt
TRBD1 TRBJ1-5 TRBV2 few CASGTESNQPQHF TGTGCCAGCGGGACAGAGAGCAATCAGCCCCAGCATTTT
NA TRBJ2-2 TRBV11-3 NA CASRTSGVVGELFF TGTGCCAGCCGAACTAGTGGGGTTGTCGGGGAGCTGTTTTTT
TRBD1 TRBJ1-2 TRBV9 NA CASSVDRDYGYTF TGTGCCAGCAGCGTGGACAGGGACTATGGCTACACCTTC
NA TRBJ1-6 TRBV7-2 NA CASSSRDKRNSPLHF TGTGCCAGCAGCTCACGGGACAAACGGAATTCACCCCTCCACTTT
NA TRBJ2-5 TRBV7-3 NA CASSFDARGTQYF TGTGCCAGCAGCTTCGATGCAAGGGGGACCCAGTACTTC
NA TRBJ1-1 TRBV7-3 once CASSLAENTEAFF TGTGCCAGCAGCTTGGCGGAAAACACTGAAGCTTTCTTT
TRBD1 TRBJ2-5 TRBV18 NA CASSPGTGSSETRYF TGTGCCAGCTCACCCGGGACAGGGAGTTCAGAGACCCGGTACTTC
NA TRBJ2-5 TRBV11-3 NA CASSLGERETQYF TGTGCCAGCAGCTTAGGGGAGAGAGAGACCCAGTACTTC
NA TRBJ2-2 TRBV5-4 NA CASSFSRRGTGELFF TGTGCCAGCAGCTTTTCCCGTCGAGGGACCGGGGAGCTGTTTTTT
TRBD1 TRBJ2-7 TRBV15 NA CATSRDRGPYEQYF TGTGCCACCAGCAGGGACAGGGGGCCATACGAGCAGTACTTC
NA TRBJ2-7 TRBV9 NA CASSQGGQGGYEQYF TGTGCCAGCAGCCAAGGGGGGCAGGGGGGTTACGAGCAGTACTTC